The clone carrying this T cell receptor (beta chain) has a handful of counts. As originally analysed: Scientists estimated how many nucleated cells there were by amplifying reference gene primers. The table came from immunoSEQ multiplex PCR; TCRdb's copy has only in-frame clones and leaves some out. That table furnishes V, J and clone size, whereas the DNA furnished D and trimming. The data show some 290,000 clones, 81% seen once. The data belong to a study of blood T cell repertoires in COVID-19. Study information: Samples came from the United States, Italy and Spain, spanning acute and convalescent COVID-19. The cDNA or gDNA used as material had been derived from T cells, B-cell-depleted T cells, or PBMCs.

The material sequenced was peripheral blood. The receptor was derived from an older woman with active or convalescent COVID-19.

The CDR3 coding sequence is TGTGCCAGCAGCTTAGCCAGGGTTTTGTATGGCTACACCTTC. This sequence encodes CASSLARVLYGYTF. V and J are TRBV5-8 and TRBJ1-2; the D gene is possibly TRBD1 (5 bases). The ends were cut back, 2 bases at V and 5 bases at J, with 13 bases in the middle. Per germline, CDR1 SGHTS and CDR2 YDEGEE. There are 14 residues in the CDR3.